This TCR beta chain was recorded in a study of blood T cell repertoires in COVID-19. Study overall: Samples of COVID-19 (acute and convalescent) were obtained from the United States, Italy and Spain.

Participants had their cohort set by participant-reported clinical history. Trimming removed 3 bases at V and 7 bases at J, with 12 bases between. Germline CDR1 is KGHSH and CDR2 is LQKENI. CDR3 length: 14 amino acids. The data were produced by immunoSEQ multiplex PCR, yet TCRdb's version contains in-frame clones alone and is incomplete. The sample has approximately 270,000 clones; 80% to 95% are singletons. The chain carries TRBV18 and TRBJ2-2, with D possibly TRBD1 on 6 matching bases. The sequencing sample was made of PBMCs or T cells enriched from blood (not recorded which). This TCR came from a man in his forties who had been exposed to COVID-19. The CDR3 sequence: CASSPSGANGELFF. As DNA, the CDR3 is TGTGCCAGCTCACCTTCAGGGGCCAACGGGGAGCTGTTTTTT. The whole variable domain, filled in from reference TRBV18 and TRBJ2-2, reads NAGVMQNPRHLVRRRGQEARLRCSPMKGHSHVYWYRQLPEEGLKFMVYLQKENIIDESGMPKERFSAEFPKEGPSILRIQQVVRGDSAAYFCASSPSGANGELFFGEGSRLTVL.